This T cell receptor (beta chain) was profiled in a study of response to subunit inactivated influenza vaccine. Notes on the study in general: Authors suggested seasonal influenza vaccinations each recruit few new T cells.

A remark on this clonotype: Its antigen is as yet unknown.

A single record per CDR3 protein comes from TCRdb applying MiXCR to the RT-PCR reads. This sample carries under 550,000 distinct CDR3 sequences, less than 8% of them seen once, and the ten largest clones take approximately 12%. V shed 3 bases, J shed 5 bases, and the junction held 5 bases outside the gene matches. In germline, CDR1 is DFQATT, CDR2 SNEGSKA (reference sequence). The CDR3 extends over 14 amino acids. The clonotype comes from a man between 50 and 69 years old who received an inactivated influenza vaccine. The sequenced sample was PBMCs from blood, obtained about 23 months after vaccination. The chain employs TRBV20-1 and TRBJ2-3; 10 positions match TRBD2. The chain's CDR3 is CSAREAGGRDTQYF. The CDR3 coding sequence is TGCAGTGCTAGGGAAGCGGGAGGGAGAGATACGCAGTATTTT.